The table lists the clone carrying this T cell receptor beta chain with a few counts. Its matching antigen is unknown. CDR3 size: 14 residues. Germline loops: CDR1 MNHEY, CDR2 SMNVEV (reference sequence). Trimming removed 4 bases from V and 4 bases from J, with 13 bases in between. The data derive from a study of cytomegalovirus exposure and HLA in healthy donors. Study at large: Most genotyped donors, 81% of some 400, had Caucasian-associated genetic ancestry.

With 60 Vbeta and 13 Jbeta primers, the PCR was carried out. Profiling relied on immunoSEQ multiplex PCR, and the TCRdb table lists in-frame clones only, not all of them. The sample yields 150,000 to 200,000 clones, 80% seen once. Findings and caveats of the study: A later analysis linked around 17,000 TCR beta sequences to HLA alleles at 0.05 false discovery rate. Earlier analysis looked at TCR beta V segments, and most were productive about 87% or about 30% of the time. In a later analysis, HLA-C alleles had the fewest associated TCRs, DRB1 alleles the most.

The source is a man aged 18-30 years in good health and CMV-seropositive. Sequenced material: PBMCs. J is TRBJ1-1 and V is TRBV27; D unresolved. CDR3 amino acids: CASSSSLSGTEAFF. DNA of the CDR3: TGTGCCAGCAGTTCGTCGCTTTCCGGCACTGAAGCTTTCTTT.